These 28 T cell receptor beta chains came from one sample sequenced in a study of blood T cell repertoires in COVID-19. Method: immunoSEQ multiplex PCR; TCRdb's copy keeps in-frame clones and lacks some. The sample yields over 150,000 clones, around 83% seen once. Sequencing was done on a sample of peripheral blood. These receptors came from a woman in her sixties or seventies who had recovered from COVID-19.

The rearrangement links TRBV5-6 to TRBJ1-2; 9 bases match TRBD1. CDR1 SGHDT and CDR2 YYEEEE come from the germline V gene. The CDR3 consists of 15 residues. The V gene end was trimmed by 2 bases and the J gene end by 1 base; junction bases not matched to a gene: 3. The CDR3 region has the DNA TGTGCCAGCAGCTTTGGGGACAGGGATAACTATGGCTACACCTTC. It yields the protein CASSFGDRDNYGYTF.

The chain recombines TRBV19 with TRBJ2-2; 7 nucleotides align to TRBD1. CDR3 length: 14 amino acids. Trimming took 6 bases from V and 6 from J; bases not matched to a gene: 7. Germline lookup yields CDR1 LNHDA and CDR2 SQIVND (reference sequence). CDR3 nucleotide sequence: TGTGCCAGTAGGCGAGGGCAGGGGGCCGGGGAGCTGTTTTTT. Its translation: CASRRGQGAGELFF. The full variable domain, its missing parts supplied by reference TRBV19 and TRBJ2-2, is DGGITQSPKYLFRKEGQNVTLSCEQNLNHDAMYWYRQDPGQGLRLIYYSQIVNDFQKGDIAEGYSVSREKKESFPLTVTSAQKNPTAFYLCASRRGQGAGELFFGEGSRLTVL.

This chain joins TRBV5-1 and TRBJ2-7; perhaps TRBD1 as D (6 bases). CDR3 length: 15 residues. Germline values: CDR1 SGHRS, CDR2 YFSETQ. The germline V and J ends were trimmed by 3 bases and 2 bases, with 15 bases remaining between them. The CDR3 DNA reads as TGCGCCAGCAGCTCACCCGGGACACCCACCTACGAGCAGTACTTC. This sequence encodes CASSSPGTPTYEQYF.

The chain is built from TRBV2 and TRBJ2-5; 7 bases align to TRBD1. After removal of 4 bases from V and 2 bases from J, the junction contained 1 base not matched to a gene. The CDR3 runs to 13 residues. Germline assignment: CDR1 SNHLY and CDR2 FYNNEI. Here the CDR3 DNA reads TGTGCCAGCAGTGGGGACAGACAAGAGACCCAGTACTTC. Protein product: CASSGDRQETQYF.

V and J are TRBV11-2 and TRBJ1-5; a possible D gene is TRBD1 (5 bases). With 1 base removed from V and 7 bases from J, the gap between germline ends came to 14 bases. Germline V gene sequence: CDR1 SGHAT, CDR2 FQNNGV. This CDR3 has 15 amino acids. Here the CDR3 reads CASSLVGEAGQPQHF. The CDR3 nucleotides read TGTGCCAGCAGCTTAGTCGGGGAGGCAGGGCAGCCCCAGCATTTT.

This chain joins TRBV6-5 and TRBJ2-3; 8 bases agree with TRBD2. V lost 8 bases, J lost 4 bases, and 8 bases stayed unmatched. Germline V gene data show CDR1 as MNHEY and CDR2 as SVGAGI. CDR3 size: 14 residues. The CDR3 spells CASGVAGWADTQYF. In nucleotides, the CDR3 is TGTGCCAGCGGCGTAGCGGGATGGGCAGATACGCAGTATTTT.

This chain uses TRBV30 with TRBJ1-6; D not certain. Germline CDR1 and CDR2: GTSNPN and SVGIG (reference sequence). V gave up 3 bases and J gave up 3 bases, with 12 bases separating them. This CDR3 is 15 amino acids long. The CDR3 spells CAWSAGHLYNSPLHF. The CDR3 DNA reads TGTGCCTGGAGCGCAGGCCACCTCTATAATTCACCCCTCCACTTT.

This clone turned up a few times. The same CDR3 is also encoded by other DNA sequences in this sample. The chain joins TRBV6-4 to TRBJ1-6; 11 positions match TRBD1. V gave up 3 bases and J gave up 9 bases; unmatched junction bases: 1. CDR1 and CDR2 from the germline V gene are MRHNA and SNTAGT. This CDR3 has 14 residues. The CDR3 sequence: CASSDGQGASPLHF. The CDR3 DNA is TGTGCCAGCAGTGATGGACAGGGGGCTTCACCCCTCCACTTT.

Here the CDR3 reads CASRRDNTEAFF. CDR3 nucleotide sequence: TGTGCCAGCAGGAGGGATAACACTGAAGCTTTCTTT. The chain uses TRBV11-2 and TRBJ1-1; D gene ambiguous. Per the germline V gene, CDR1 is SGHAT and CDR2 is FQNNGV. V dropped 6 bases and J dropped 2 bases, with 7 bases sitting between them. This CDR3 has 12 residues.

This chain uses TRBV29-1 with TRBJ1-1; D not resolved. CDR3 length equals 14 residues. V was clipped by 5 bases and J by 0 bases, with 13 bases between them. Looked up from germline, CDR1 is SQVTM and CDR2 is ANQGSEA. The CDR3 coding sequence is TGCAGCGTTTTTGGCAGTCAGATGAACACTGAAGCTTTCTTT. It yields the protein CSVFGSQMNTEAFF.

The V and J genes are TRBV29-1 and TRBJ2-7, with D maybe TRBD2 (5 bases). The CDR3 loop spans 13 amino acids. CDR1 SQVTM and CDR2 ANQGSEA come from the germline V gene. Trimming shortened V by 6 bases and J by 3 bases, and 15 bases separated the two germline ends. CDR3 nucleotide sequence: TGCAGCGTCGCCCCCCGTAGCGACTACGAGCAGTACTTC. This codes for CSVAPRSDYEQYF.

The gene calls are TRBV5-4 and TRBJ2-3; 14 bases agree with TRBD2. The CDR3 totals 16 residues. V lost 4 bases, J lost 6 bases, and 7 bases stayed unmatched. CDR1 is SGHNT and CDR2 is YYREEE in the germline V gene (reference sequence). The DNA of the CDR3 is TGTGCCAGCAGCACCCGGACTAGCGGGGGGTGGGATACGCAGTATTTT. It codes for CASSTRTSGGWDTQYF.

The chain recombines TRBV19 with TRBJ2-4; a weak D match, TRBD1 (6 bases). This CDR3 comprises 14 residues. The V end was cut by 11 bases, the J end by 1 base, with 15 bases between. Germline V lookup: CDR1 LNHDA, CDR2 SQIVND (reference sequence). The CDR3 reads CAGGPGGAKNIQYF. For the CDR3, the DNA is TGTGCCGGGGGCCCTGGTGGGGCCAAAAACATTCAGTACTTC.

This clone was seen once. CDR3 loop: CASSPRGNQPQHF. Here the CDR3 DNA reads TGCGCCAGCAGCCCGAGGGGGAATCAGCCCCAGCATTTT. The chain recombines TRBV5-1 with TRBJ1-5; D is possibly TRBD1 (6 bases). V was cut by 4 bases and J by 4 bases, with 9 bases left in between. CDR1 and CDR2 from the germline V gene are SGHRS and YFSETQ. The CDR3 loop spans 13 amino acids.

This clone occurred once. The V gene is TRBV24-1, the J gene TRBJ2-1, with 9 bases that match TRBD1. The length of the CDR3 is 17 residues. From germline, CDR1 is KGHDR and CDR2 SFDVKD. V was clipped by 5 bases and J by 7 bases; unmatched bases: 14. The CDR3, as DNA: TGTGCCACCAGTGGGGGGCCCGGGACAGGGACCTCTAATGAGCAGTTCTTC. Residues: CATSGGPGTGTSNEQFF.

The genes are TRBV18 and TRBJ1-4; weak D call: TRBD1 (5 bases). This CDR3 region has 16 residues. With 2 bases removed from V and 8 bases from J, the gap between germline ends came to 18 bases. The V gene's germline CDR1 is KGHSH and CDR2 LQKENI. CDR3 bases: TGTGCCAGCTCACCAGATGGTGTCAGGGTATGGGAAAAACTGTTTTTT. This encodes CASSPDGVRVWEKLFF.

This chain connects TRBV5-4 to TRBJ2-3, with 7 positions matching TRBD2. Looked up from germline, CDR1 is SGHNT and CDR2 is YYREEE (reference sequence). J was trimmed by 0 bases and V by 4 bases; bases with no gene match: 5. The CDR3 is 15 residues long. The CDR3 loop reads CASSPTSQSTDTQYF. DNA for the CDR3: TGTGCCAGCAGCCCGACTAGCCAAAGCACAGATACGCAGTATTTT.

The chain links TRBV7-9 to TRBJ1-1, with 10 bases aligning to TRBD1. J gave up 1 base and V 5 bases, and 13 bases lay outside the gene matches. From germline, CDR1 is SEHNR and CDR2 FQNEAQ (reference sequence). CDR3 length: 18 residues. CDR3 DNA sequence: TGTGCCAGCAGCCAGTTGGGTGGGACAGGGGCACAGAACACTGAAGCTTTCTTT. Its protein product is CASSQLGGTGAQNTEAFF.

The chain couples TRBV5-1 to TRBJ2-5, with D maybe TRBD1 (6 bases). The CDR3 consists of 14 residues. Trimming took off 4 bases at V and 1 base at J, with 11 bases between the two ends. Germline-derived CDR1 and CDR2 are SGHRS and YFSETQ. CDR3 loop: CASSRGTTQETQYF. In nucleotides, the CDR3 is TGCGCCAGCAGCCGAGGGACAACCCAAGAGACCCAGTACTTC.

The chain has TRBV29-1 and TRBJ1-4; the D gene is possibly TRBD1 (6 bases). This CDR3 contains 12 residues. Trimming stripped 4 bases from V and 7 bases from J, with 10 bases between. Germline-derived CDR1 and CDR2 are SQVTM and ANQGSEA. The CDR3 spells CSVGGPGEKLFF. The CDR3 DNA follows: TGCAGCGTTGGGGGGCCGGGTGAAAAACTGTTTTTT.

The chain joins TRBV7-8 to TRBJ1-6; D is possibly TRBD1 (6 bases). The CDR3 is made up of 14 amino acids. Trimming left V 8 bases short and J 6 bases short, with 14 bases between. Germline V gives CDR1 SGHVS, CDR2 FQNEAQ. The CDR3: CASRRAGANSPLHF. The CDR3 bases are TGTGCCAGCCGCAGGGCAGGGGCTAATTCACCCCTCCACTTT.

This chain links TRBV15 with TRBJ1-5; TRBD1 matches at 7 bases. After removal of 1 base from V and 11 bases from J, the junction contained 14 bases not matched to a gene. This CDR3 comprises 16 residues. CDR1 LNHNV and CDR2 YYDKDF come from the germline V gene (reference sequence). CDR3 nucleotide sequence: TGTGCCACCAGCAGAGGGGGAACAGCAGGGGGTGGGGCCCAGCATTTT. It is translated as CATSRGGTAGGGAQHF.

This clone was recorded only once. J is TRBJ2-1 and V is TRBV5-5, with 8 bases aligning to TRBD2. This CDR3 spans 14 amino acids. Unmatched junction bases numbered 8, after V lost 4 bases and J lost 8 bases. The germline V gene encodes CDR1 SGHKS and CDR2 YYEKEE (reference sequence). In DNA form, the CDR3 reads TGTGCCAGCAGCCCGGGGGGGGCGCGCGATGAGCAGTTCTTC. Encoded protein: CASSPGGARDEQFF.

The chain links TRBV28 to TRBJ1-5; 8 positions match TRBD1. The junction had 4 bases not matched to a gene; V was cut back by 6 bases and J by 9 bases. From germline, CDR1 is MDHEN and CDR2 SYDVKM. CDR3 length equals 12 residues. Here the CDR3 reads CASSRGPRPQHF. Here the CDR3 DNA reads TGTGCCAGCAGCAGGGGGCCGAGGCCCCAGCATTTT.

In DNA form, the CDR3 reads TGTGCCAGCAACCCACTAGCGGGAGGGGGAGATACGCAGTATTTT. It specifies CASNPLAGGGDTQYF. The V gene is TRBV11-1, the J gene TRBJ2-3; 13 positions match TRBD2. From germline, CDR1 is SGHAT and CDR2 FQDESV (reference sequence). Trimming took 7 bases from V and 5 from J; bases not matched to a gene: 6. The CDR3 has 15 amino acids.

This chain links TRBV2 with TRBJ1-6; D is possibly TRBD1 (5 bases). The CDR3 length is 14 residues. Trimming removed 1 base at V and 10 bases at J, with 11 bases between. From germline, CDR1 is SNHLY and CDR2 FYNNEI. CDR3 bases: TGTGCCAGCAGTGAAGGGTGGGGGGGATCACCCCTCCACTTT. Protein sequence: CASSEGWGGSPLHF.

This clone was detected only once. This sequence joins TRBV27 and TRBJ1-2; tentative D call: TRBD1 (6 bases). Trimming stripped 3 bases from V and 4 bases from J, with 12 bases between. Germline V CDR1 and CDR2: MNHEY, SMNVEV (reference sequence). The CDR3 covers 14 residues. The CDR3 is CASSLSRGGYGYTF. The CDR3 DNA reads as TGTGCCAGCAGTTTGTCCCGAGGGGGCTATGGCTACACCTTC.

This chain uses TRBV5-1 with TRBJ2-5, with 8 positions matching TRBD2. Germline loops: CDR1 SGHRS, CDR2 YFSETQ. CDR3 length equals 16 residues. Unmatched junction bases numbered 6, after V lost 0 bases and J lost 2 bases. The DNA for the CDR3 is TGCGCCAGCAGCTTGGCCGGGGTAGCGGGACAAGAGACCCAGTACTTC. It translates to CASSLAGVAGQETQYF.